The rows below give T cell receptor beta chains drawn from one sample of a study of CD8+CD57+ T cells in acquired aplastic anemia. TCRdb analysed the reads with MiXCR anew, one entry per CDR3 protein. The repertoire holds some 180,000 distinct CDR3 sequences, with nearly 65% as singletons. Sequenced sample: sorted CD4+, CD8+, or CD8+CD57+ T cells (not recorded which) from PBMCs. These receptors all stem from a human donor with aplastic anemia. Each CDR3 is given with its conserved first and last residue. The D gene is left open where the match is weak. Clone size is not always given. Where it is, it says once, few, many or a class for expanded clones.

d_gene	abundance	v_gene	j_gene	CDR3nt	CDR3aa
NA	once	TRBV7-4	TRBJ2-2	TGTGCCAGCAGCGTATCGGAGTCAGCGAACACCGGGGAGCTGTTTTTT	CASSVSESANTGELFF
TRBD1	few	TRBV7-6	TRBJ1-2	TGTGCCAGCAGCCCCGAGGAGACAGGGGGCGTTGGCTACACCTTC	CASSPEETGGVGYTF
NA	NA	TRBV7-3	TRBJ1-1	TGTGCCAGCAGCTTTGTCCCTGGGGGAGATATGAACACTGAAGCTTTCTTT	CASSFVPGGDMNTEAFF
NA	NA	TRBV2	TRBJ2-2	TGTGCCAGCAGTGAAATTGCCGGGGAGCTGTTTTTT	CASSEIAGELFF
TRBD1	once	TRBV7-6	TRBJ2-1	TGTGCCAGCAGCTCCGGACAGGGAAACACTGAGCAGTTCTTC	CASSSGQGNTEQFF
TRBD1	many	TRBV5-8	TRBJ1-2	TGTGCCAGCAGCGGACAGGGGGACTATGGCTACACCTTC	CASSGQGDYGYTF
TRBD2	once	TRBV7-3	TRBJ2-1	TGTGCCAGCAGGATCACTAGCGGGGGGGGGGATGAGCAGTTCTTC	CASRITSGGGDEQFF
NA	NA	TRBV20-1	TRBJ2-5	TGCAGTGCTAGTTCTATGGAGACCCAGTACTTC	CSASSMETQYF
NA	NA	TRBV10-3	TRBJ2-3	TGTGCCATCAGTGAGCCTCCCACCCCGCAGTATTTT	CAISEPPTPQYF
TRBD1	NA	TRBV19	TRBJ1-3	TGTGCCAGTAGTCTATGGACAGGGATCTCTGGAAACACCATATATTTT	CASSLWTGISGNTIYF
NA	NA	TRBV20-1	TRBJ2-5	TGCAGTACCAGCCTACAGTACCAAGAGACCCAGTACTTC	CSTSLQYQETQYF
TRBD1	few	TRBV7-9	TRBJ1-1	TGTGCCAGCAGCCGACAGACAGGGCTGAACACTGAAGCTTTCTTT	CASSRQTGLNTEAFF
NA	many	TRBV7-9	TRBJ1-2	TGTGCCAGCACCTCGTGGGGGACCGCTAACTATGGCTACACCTTC	CASTSWGTANYGYTF